These 19 T cell receptor beta chains originate from one sample sequenced in a study of blood T cell repertoires in COVID-19. Profiling relied on immunoSEQ multiplex PCR, and the TCRdb table lists in-frame clones only, not all of them. The sample contains about 110,000 clones, about 80% of which appear only once. Material for sequencing was peripheral blood. Receptor source: a woman aged 70-85 years with acute or convalescent COVID-19.

The chain is built from TRBV28 and TRBJ1-2, with 7 bases identical to TRBD1. CDR3 size: 16 residues. The germline CDR1 and CDR2 sequences are MDHEN and SYDVKM. With 3 bases clipped from V and 1 base from J, the junction kept 8 bases outside the gene matches. The CDR3 nucleotides read TGTGCCAGCAGTTTTACAAGGTCAGGGGGTAACTATGGCTACACCTTC. Protein: CASSFTRSGGNYGYTF.

This sequence joins TRBV6-1 and TRBJ1-5, with no clear D. Germline V gene sequence: CDR1 MNHNS, CDR2 SASEGT. This CDR3 comprises 13 residues. The V end was cut by 1 base, the J end by 4 bases, with 5 bases between. The CDR3 DNA reads TGTGCCAGCAGTGAAGTTACTAATCAGCCCCAGCATTTT. Translation gives CASSEVTNQPQHF.

This clone was observed a handful of times. The chain has TRBV7-3 and TRBJ2-1; no clear D gene. Between the trimmed V and J ends, which lost 5 bases and 0 bases, there was a span of 5 bases. The V gene's germline CDR1 is SGHTA and CDR2 FQGTGA. This CDR3 has 13 amino acids. CDR3 nucleotide sequence: TGTGCCAGCAGCCCCAGCTCCTACAATGAGCAGTTCTTC. Amino acids: CASSPSSYNEQFF.

This clone has a handful of counts. The gene calls are TRBV4-3 and TRBJ2-5, with 7 bases lining up with TRBD2. This CDR3 is 18 amino acids long. Trimming took 0 bases from V and 4 from J; bases not matched to a gene: 14. The V gene's germline CDR1 is LGHNA and CDR2 YSLEER. CDR3 sequence (DNA): TGCGCCAGCAGCCAAGAACCCCCCCGACCGGGGGGAAGAGAGACCCAGTACTTC. Translating gives CASSQEPPRPGGRETQYF.

This chain joins TRBV28 and TRBJ1-6; a possible D gene is TRBD1 (5 bases). Germline loops: CDR1 MDHEN, CDR2 SYDVKM. This CDR3 spans 14 amino acids. Trimming left V 3 bases short and J 9 bases short, with 12 bases between. CDR3 DNA sequence: TGTGCCAGCAGTTTGAGGCAGGGTGTTTCACCCCTCCACTTT. Residues: CASSLRQGVSPLHF.

Only a few counts were recorded for this clone. This chain uses TRBV29-1 with TRBJ2-1; 7 positions match TRBD1. Germline values: CDR1 SQVTM, CDR2 ANQGSEA. V was pared by 6 bases and J by 13 bases, with 15 bases of the junction left unmatched. CDR3 length: 13 amino acids. The CDR3 sequence is CSVGTDGPYRQFF. In DNA form, the CDR3 reads TGCAGCGTCGGGACAGACGGGCCCTATCGTCAGTTCTTC.

The chain has TRBV3-1 (or the pseudogene TRBV3-2) and TRBJ2-1; D call uncertain. Deletions cut 1 base from V and 10 bases from J, with 8 bases between. The CDR3 length is 12 residues. CDR1 is LGHDT and CDR2 is YNNKEL in the germline V gene (reference sequence). CDR3 in amino acids: CASSQVQLEQFF. In DNA, the CDR3 is TGTGCCAGCAGCCAAGTTCAACTGGAGCAGTTCTTC.

There are a few counts of this clone. The chain has TRBV4-2 and TRBJ1-3; no definite D call. The CDR3 contains 17 residues. Germline V gene sequence: CDR1 LGHNA, CDR2 YNFKEQ. Trimming removed 2 bases from V and 0 bases from J, with 14 bases in between. The CDR3 DNA follows: TGTGCCAGCAGCCAACTACGAGGGTTAGACTCTGGAAACACCATATATTTT. Protein sequence: CASSQLRGLDSGNTIYF.

This clone is a singleton in its sample. The chain uses TRBV30 and TRBJ2-3; the match to TRBD2 covers 8 bases. The CDR3 is 14 amino acids. CDR1 and CDR2 from the germline V gene are GTSNPN and SVGIG (reference sequence). Trimming at V came to 1 base and at J to 5 bases, leaving 5 bases not matched to a gene. In DNA form, the CDR3 reads TGTGCCTGGAGTGGGGGACTAGGAGGAGATACGCAGTATTTT. Translated: CAWSGGLGGDTQYF.

The J gene is TRBJ1-5, the V gene TRBV10-3; D gene ambiguous. This CDR3 spans 14 amino acids. Germline values: CDR1 ENHRY, CDR2 SYGVKD. Trimming took 0 bases from V and 6 from J, leaving 9 bases between them. CDR3 bases: TGTGCCATCAGTGAGTCTCGGGTGGGTCAGCCCCAGCATTTT. This translates into CAISESRVGQPQHF.

This clone was recorded only once. The chain links TRBV27 to TRBJ1-5; no clear D gene. V was pared by 2 bases and J by 5 bases, with 10 bases between. The germline CDR1 and CDR2 sequences are MNHEY and SMNVEV (reference sequence). The CDR3 is 14 amino acids. The CDR3 is CASSLGGGHQPQHF. CDR3 sequence (DNA): TGTGCCAGCAGTTTAGGAGGCGGACATCAGCCCCAGCATTTT.

This clone was observed a single time. The chain carries TRBV5-6 and TRBJ2-5, with D tentatively TRBD1 (6 bases). The germline V gene encodes CDR1 SGHDT and CDR2 YYEEEE. Deletions cut 4 bases from V and 0 bases from J, with 13 bases between. The CDR3 is 15 amino acids. The CDR3 sequence: CASSGGRPNQETQYF. As DNA, the CDR3 is TGTGCCAGCAGCGGGGGCCGGCCCAACCAAGAGACCCAGTACTTC.

The chain has TRBV19 and TRBJ1-2; D uncertain. Germline V gene sequence: CDR1 LNHDA, CDR2 SQIVND (reference sequence). V gave up 3 bases and J gave up 3 bases, with 11 bases separating them. This CDR3 comprises 14 residues. The CDR3 sequence is CASSILVSDYGYTF. CDR3 coding DNA: TGTGCCAGTAGTATTCTGGTCAGCGACTATGGCTACACCTTC.

J is TRBJ1-2 and V is TRBV6-5, with 8 bases that match TRBD1. Germline loops: CDR1 MNHEY, CDR2 SVGAGI. This CDR3 has 14 residues. V lost 8 bases to trimming and J lost 7 bases; unmatched junction nucleotides: 12. The CDR3 DNA reads as TGTGCCAGCGGCCTAGGACAGGGAACGGTTGGCTACACCTTC. The encoded protein is CASGLGQGTVGYTF.

The chain has TRBV2 and TRBJ2-7; 7 bases align to TRBD1. This CDR3 spans 13 amino acids. Per the germline V gene, CDR1 is SNHLY and CDR2 is FYNNEI. J was trimmed by 3 bases and V by 5 bases; bases with no gene match: 4. In DNA, the CDR3 is TGTGCCAGCAGTCGACAGGGAATCTACGAGCAGTACTTC. This sequence encodes CASSRQGIYEQYF.

The chain has TRBV28 and TRBJ1-4; the D gene is possibly TRBD1 (5 bases). The V end was cut by 4 bases, the J end by 0 bases, with 18 bases between. CDR1 and CDR2 from the germline V gene are MDHEN and SYDVKM. The CDR3 length is 18 residues. CDR3: CASSSPREWVATNEKLFF. The DNA of the CDR3 is TGTGCCAGCAGTTCACCCAGGGAATGGGTCGCAACTAATGAAAAACTGTTTTTT.

The chain recombines TRBV14 with TRBJ1-4, with D perhaps matching TRBD1 (5 bases). Deletions cut 2 bases from V and 4 bases from J, with 11 bases between. Germline V lookup: CDR1 SGHDN, CDR2 FVKESK. The CDR3 runs 15 residues. The CDR3 protein is CASSQWGGNNEKLFF. Here the CDR3 DNA reads TGTGCCAGCAGCCAATGGGGCGGGAATAATGAAAAACTGTTTTTT.

The chain uses TRBV7-9 and TRBJ2-7, with 7 bases that match TRBD1. The ends lost 5 bases at V and 5 bases at J; junction bases unmatched: 3. The CDR3 loop spans 12 amino acids. In germline, CDR1 is SEHNR, CDR2 FQNEAQ (reference sequence). CDR3 sequence (DNA): TGTGCCAGCAGCCATACAGGGGACGAGCAGTACTTC. It translates to CASSHTGDEQYF.

The chain employs TRBV2 and TRBJ1-5, with 11 nucleotides matching TRBD1. The CDR3 length is 19 residues. V was pared by 4 bases and J by 4 bases, with 15 bases of the junction left unmatched. Germline V gene data show CDR1 as SNHLY and CDR2 as FYNNEI. CDR3 coding DNA: TGTGCCAGCAGTGGCCGGGACAGGGGGATAAGGGCTTGGAATCAGCCCCAGCATTTT. It specifies CASSGRDRGIRAWNQPQHF.